The clone carrying this T cell receptor beta chain occurred a few times. The antigen is unknown. This sample is part of a study of CD8+ T cells in alopecia areata. RNA was extracted and reverse transcribed into cDNA as the sequencing template. Generated by immunoSEQ multiplex PCR, the TCRdb table keeps only in-frame clones and is missing some. Of approximately 150,000 clones in the sample, around 50% are singletons; the top ten hold more than 6.5%. Germline V lookup: CDR1 LGHNA, CDR2 YNFKEQ. Deletions cut 5 bases from V and 3 bases from J, with 11 bases between. The CDR3 runs to 13 residues. Obtained from alopecia areata patients were lesional scalp punch biopsies along with peripheral blood. The study, taken as a whole, reports: Normal skin's resident alphabeta T cells are sequenced alongside lesional scalp T cells.

This TCR came from a human donor with alopecia areata. The chain carries TRBV4-2 and TRBJ2-7, with a possible D match to TRBD2 (6 bases). Material: CD4+ T cells sorted from blood. The CDR3 loop reads CASSSGSDYEQYF. The CDR3 coding sequence is TGTGCCAGCAGCTCCGGGAGTGACTACGAGCAGTACTTC.